These 31 T cell receptor beta chains originate from one sample sequenced in a study of T cell responses to AZD1222 COVID-19 vaccine (dated by TCRdb to the early 2020s). Taken with the paper, the label for time point translates to: about 28 days (+/-7) after the second vaccine dose. Preparation of the library involved the immunoSEQ multiplex PCR assay. In TCRdb, the immuneACCESS table is reduced to in-frame sequences with V and J assigned. These tables do not hold every clone; where another copy was compared, an unresolved V gene accounts for under half, and the others remain unexplained. Present in this sample are around 100,000 clones, 85% of which were seen just once. Jointly, the top ten make up more than 4% of the sample. Sequenced here: peripheral blood, sampled 28 days after the second AZD1222 dose. These receptors were taken from an adult who received the AZD1222 COVID-19 vaccine.

The J gene is TRBJ1-2, the V gene TRBV6-5, with D unresolved. The V and J ends lost 10 bases and 4 bases respectively, with 22 bases between them. The CDR3 spans 15 residues. Germline-derived CDR1 and CDR2 are MNHEY and SVGAGI. In nucleotides, the CDR3 is TGTGCCACCCGGGCGCCCGGACGGATGAGCTATGGCTACACCTTC. Amino acid sequence: CATRAPGRMSYGYTF.

This clone has a single count. The chain couples TRBV5-4 to TRBJ2-3, with TRBD1 matching 11 bases. Germline-derived CDR1 and CDR2 are SGHNT and YYREEE (reference sequence). Unmatched junction bases numbered 5, after V lost 4 bases and J lost 4 bases. This CDR3 has 15 amino acids. CDR3 sequence (DNA): TGTGCCAGCAGCCCGGGACAGGGGGGAGCAGATACGCAGTATTTT. It specifies CASSPGQGGADTQYF.

This clone has just one count. J is TRBJ2-1 and V is TRBV5-4; D could derive from TRBD1 or TRBD2 (6 bases each). The CDR3 length is 14 residues. Germline V CDR1 and CDR2: SGHNT, YYREEE (reference sequence). Trimming stripped 6 bases from V and 6 bases from J, with 16 bases between. Here the CDR3 DNA reads TGTGCCAGCATCATTGGAGGGGGGTCCAATGAGCAGTTCTTC. Its protein product is CASIIGGGSNEQFF.

The V call is TRBV18, the J call TRBJ2-2, with no clear D. Germline CDR1 KGHSH, CDR2 LQKENI. Trimming removed 3 bases at V and 2 bases at J, with 22 bases between. The CDR3 is 19 residues long. The CDR3 DNA reads as TGTGCCAGCTCACCGTTTACTGTCACCCTCGGGTCTAACACCGGGGAGCTGTTTTTT. Encoded protein: CASSPFTVTLGSNTGELFF. Full variable domain (remainder filled in from reference TRBV18 and TRBJ2-2): NAGVMQNPRHLVRRRGQEARLRCSPMKGHSHVYWYRQLPEEGLKFMVYLQKENIIDESGMPKERFSAEFPKEGPSILRIQQVVRGDSAAYFCASSPFTVTLGSNTGELFFGEGSRLTVL.

The V and J genes are TRBV5-4 and TRBJ2-5, with 7 bases identical to TRBD2. The germline V gene encodes CDR1 SGHNT and CDR2 YYREEE (reference sequence). The J segment lost 5 bases and the V segment lost 4 bases, leaving 5 bases of the junction unmatched. The CDR3 runs 13 residues. The CDR3 DNA is TGTGCCAGCAGCCCAAGCGGGGCGGAGACCCAGTACTTC. This encodes CASSPSGAETQYF.

This rearrangement joins TRBV25-1 to TRBJ1-1; D gene uncertain. Per the germline V gene, CDR1 is MGHDK and CDR2 is SYGVNS. The CDR3 covers 14 residues. V lost 6 bases to trimming and J lost 10 bases, with 21 bases between them. DNA of the CDR3: TGTGCCAGCAGCCCGGGGATCGGAACCTCGGGAGCTTTCTTT. Protein: CASSPGIGTSGAFF.

CDR3 sequence reads: CASSFSQGLEQYF. Here the CDR3 DNA reads TGTGCCAGCAGTTTCTCGCAGGGCCTCGAGCAGTACTTC. The chain couples TRBV27 to TRBJ2-7; a possible D gene is TRBD1 (5 bases). There are 13 residues in the CDR3. Trimming left V 3 bases short and J 6 bases short, with 12 bases between. Per the germline V gene, CDR1 is MNHEY and CDR2 is SMNVEV (reference sequence).

The DNA for the CDR3 is TGCGCCAGCAGTGAGTCGACTAGCACCTTGCCCACCGGGGAGCTGTTTTTT. This encodes CASSESTSTLPTGELFF. The chain employs TRBV10-2 and TRBJ2-2, with 7 bases that match TRBD2. After removal of 0 bases from V and 4 bases from J, the junction contained 8 bases not matched to a gene. The CDR3 runs 17 residues. Germline V CDR1 and CDR2: WSHSY, SAAADI.

The chain has TRBV4-1 and TRBJ2-7; perhaps TRBD2 as D (5 bases). V dropped 1 base and J dropped 3 bases, with 13 bases sitting between them. This CDR3 contains 15 residues. CDR1 and CDR2 (germline): MGHRA, YSYEKL. The CDR3 sequence: CASSQGWGAGYEQYF. The CDR3 region has the DNA TGCGCCAGCAGCCAAGGTTGGGGAGCCGGCTACGAGCAGTACTTC.

The chain is built from TRBV5-1 and TRBJ1-1, with D uncertain. In germline, CDR1 is SGHRS, CDR2 YFSETQ. CDR3 length equals 13 residues. Trimming removed 4 bases from V and 4 bases from J, with 11 bases in between. In DNA form, the CDR3 reads TGCGCCAGCAGCCAAGATAGACGCACTGAAGCTTTCTTT. Residues: CASSQDRRTEAFF.

The chain couples TRBV28 to TRBJ2-6; TRBD1 is a possible D gene (6 bases). Trimming took off 1 base at V and 3 bases at J, with 13 bases between the two ends. The CDR3 has 17 residues. Germline CDR1 MDHEN, CDR2 SYDVKM. In nucleotides, the CDR3 is TGTGCCAGCAGTTTATCTTGGGGGCTGGTTGGGGCCAACGTCCTGACTTTC. Amino acids: CASSLSWGLVGANVLTF.

V gene TRBV13 combines with J gene TRBJ1-5; D is ambiguous. Per the germline V gene, CDR1 is PRHDT and CDR2 is FYEKMQ (reference sequence). Trimming took off 2 bases at V and 3 bases at J, with 8 bases between the two ends. The CDR3 is made up of 14 amino acids. For the CDR3, the DNA is TGTGCCAGCAGCTTACCGGGAGTCAATCAGCCCCAGCATTTT. It translates to CASSLPGVNQPQHF.

This rearrangement joins TRBV9 to TRBJ2-1; TRBD2 agrees at 11 bases. The germline gives CDR1 SGDLS, CDR2 YYNGEE. Trimming at V came to 2 bases and at J to 0 bases, leaving 4 bases not matched to a gene. This CDR3 has 17 residues. The CDR3 is CASSVSGGGFSYNEQFF. The CDR3 nucleotides are TGTGCCAGCAGCGTTAGCGGGGGGGGCTTCTCCTACAATGAGCAGTTCTTC.

V usage is TRBV5-5 and J usage is TRBJ2-1, with D perhaps given as TRBD1 or TRBD2 (5 bases each). The CDR3 covers 15 residues. Germline V gene data show CDR1 as SGHKS and CDR2 as YYEKEE (reference sequence). The V end was cut by 4 bases, the J end by 4 bases, with 15 bases between. The CDR3 loop is CASSAGTGFYNEQFF. For the CDR3, the DNA is TGTGCCAGCAGCGCCGGGACGGGGTTTTACAATGAGCAGTTCTTC.

The V gene is TRBV29-1, the J gene TRBJ1-2; D may be TRBD1 (5 bases). This CDR3 is 14 amino acids long. V was trimmed by 4 bases and J by 4 bases, leaving 16 bases between them. The germline V gene has CDR1 SQVTM and CDR2 ANQGSEA. The CDR3 sequence is CSVVGGEYGYGYTF. CDR3 coding DNA: TGCAGCGTTGTTGGGGGGGAATACGGCTATGGCTACACCTTC. Looking up the rest from reference TRBV29-1 and TRBJ1-2 gives the full variable domain: SAVISQKPSRDICQRGTSLTIQCQVDSQVTMMFWYRQQPGQSLTLIATANQGSEATYESGFVIDKFPISRPNLTFSTLTVSNMSPEDSSIYLCSVVGGEYGYGYTFGSGTRLTVV.

The V and J genes are TRBV7-9 and TRBJ1-3; D is perhaps TRBD1 (5 bases). Germline assignment: CDR1 SEHNR and CDR2 FQNEAQ (reference sequence). The CDR3 extends over 17 amino acids. The germline V and J ends were trimmed by 2 bases and 0 bases, with 14 bases remaining between them. CDR3 loop: CASSLTQGKSSGNTIYF. In DNA form, the CDR3 reads TGTGCCAGCAGCTTAACCCAGGGCAAGAGCTCTGGAAACACCATATATTTT.

The V gene is TRBV5-4, the J gene TRBJ2-3, with D unresolved. Trimming cost V 4 bases and J 5 bases, with 11 bases left between them. From germline, CDR1 is SGHNT and CDR2 YYREEE (reference sequence). The CDR3 consists of 13 residues. In DNA, the CDR3 is TGTGCCAGCAGCCCTCAAGGTAGAGATACGCAGTATTTT. It encodes CASSPQGRDTQYF.

The chain links TRBV9 to TRBJ2-1; D possibly corresponds to TRBD2 (6 bases). V lost 4 bases, J lost 5 bases, and 13 bases lay in between. Germline V gene data show CDR1 as SGDLS and CDR2 as YYNGEE. This CDR3 is built from 14 residues. The CDR3, as DNA: TGTGCCAGCAGCCCCAGTAGGAGGGACAATGAGCAGTTCTTC. Protein: CASSPSRRDNEQFF.

The CDR3 region has the DNA TGTGCCACCGGGACAGGTCTAGATACGCAGTATTTT. It encodes CATGTGLDTQYF. The chain employs TRBV24-1 and TRBJ2-3; 8 bases align to TRBD1. Unmatched junction bases numbered 3, after V lost 9 bases and J lost 5 bases. The CDR3 covers 12 residues. Germline V gene lookup returns CDR1 KGHDR and CDR2 SFDVKD.

V usage is TRBV6-5 and J usage is TRBJ2-7; TRBD2 agrees at 9 bases. Germline V gene data show CDR1 as MNHEY and CDR2 as SVGAGI. Trimming removed 8 bases from V and 5 bases from J; junction bases left unmatched: 10. This CDR3 spans 14 amino acids. The CDR3 sequence is CASGQREALDEQYF. The CDR3 DNA is TGTGCCAGCGGCCAGCGGGAGGCTTTGGACGAGCAGTACTTC.

The rearrangement uses TRBV9 and TRBJ1-4, with D possibly being TRBD1 (5 bases). V lost 0 bases to trimming and J lost 8 bases, with 11 bases between them. The CDR3 is 14 amino acids. Germline loops: CDR1 SGDLS, CDR2 YYNGEE. The CDR3 region is CASSVGVWGEKLFF. CDR3 DNA sequence: TGTGCCAGCAGCGTAGGGGTTTGGGGGGAAAAACTGTTTTTT.

The V call is TRBV6-5, the J call TRBJ2-3, with 11 bases matching TRBD2. The junction had 9 bases not matched to a gene; V was cut back by 9 bases and J by 4 bases. Germline CDR1 reads MNHEY; CDR2 reads SVGAGI. CDR3 length: 15 residues. The CDR3 spells CARGDSGRVSDTQYF. The CDR3 DNA reads TGTGCCAGGGGGGATAGCGGGAGGGTTTCAGATACGCAGTATTTT.

Remarks on this clone: Other DNA sequences within the sample encode an identical CDR3. This rearrangement joins TRBV19 to TRBJ1-1; unclear D gene. The germline V gene has CDR1 LNHDA and CDR2 SQIVND (reference sequence). Trimming shortened V by 3 bases and J by 0 bases, and 5 bases separated the two germline ends. The CDR3 has 13 residues. CDR3: CASSISLNTEAFF. In DNA form, the CDR3 reads TGTGCCAGTAGTATTTCCCTGAACACTGAAGCTTTCTTT.

DNA of the CDR3: TGTGCCAGCAGTGAAAATCCGGGGCAGGGGGCATGGCAGCCCCAGCATTTT. Its protein product is CASSENPGQGAWQPQHF. The chain carries TRBV2 and TRBJ1-5, with TRBD1 matching 8 bases. With V trimmed by 2 bases and J by 7 bases, 13 bases remained unmatched. The CDR3 totals 17 residues. The germline CDR1 and CDR2 sequences are SNHLY and FYNNEI.

The genes are TRBV30 and TRBJ1-2; D is undetermined. V lost 3 bases and J lost 6, with 8 bases in between. The CDR3 consists of 11 residues. Germline V gives CDR1 GTSNPN, CDR2 SVGIG (reference sequence). The CDR3 DNA reads TGTGCCTGGAGACCACTGGATGGCTACACCTTC. It codes for CAWRPLDGYTF. Complete variable domain (other parts from reference TRBV30 and TRBJ1-2): SQTIHQWPATLVQPVGSPLSLECTVEGTSNPNLYWYRQAAGRGLQLLFYSVGIGQISSEVPQNLSASRPQDRQFILSSKKLLLSDSGFYLCAWRPLDGYTFGSGTRLTVV.

This chain connects TRBV7-2 to TRBJ2-1; D is uncertain. V lost 6 bases and J 4 bases, leaving 19 bases between the germline ends. CDR1 is SGHTA, CDR2 FQGNSA, per germline. The CDR3 loop spans 16 amino acids. CDR3 sequence (DNA): TGTGCCAGCAGTTCCGACTCCGGGTCCCATTACAATGAGCAGTTCTTC. Translated, it gives CASSSDSGSHYNEQFF.

The genes are TRBV6-2 or TRBV6-3 and TRBJ2-7, with 13 bases aligning to TRBD2. This CDR3 region has 20 residues. CDR1 and CDR2 from the germline V gene are MNHEY and SVGEGT. The junction had 15 bases not matched to a gene; V was cut back by 2 bases and J by 2 bases. The CDR3 DNA follows: TGTGCCAGCAGTTACACACCAGAGACTAGCGGGGGGATCCGGGCCTACGAGCAGTACTTC. Encoded protein: CASSYTPETSGGIRAYEQYF.

The chain joins TRBV6-5 to TRBJ2-3, with TRBD2 as a possible D gene (6 bases). Trimming cost V 6 bases and J 1 base, with 14 bases left between them. Germline V gene lookup returns CDR1 MNHEY and CDR2 SVGAGI. CDR3 size: 15 residues. The CDR3 loop reads CASRGLFTRTDTQYF. CDR3 bases: TGTGCCAGCAGGGGACTTTTTACCCGCACAGATACGCAGTATTTT.

The genes are TRBV24-1 and TRBJ2-2; 7 bases agree with TRBD1. J lost 7 bases, V lost 2 bases, and 6 bases had no gene match. The germline V gene has CDR1 KGHDR and CDR2 SFDVKD. The CDR3 is 15 residues long. In nucleotides, the CDR3 is TGTGCCACCAGTGATTCCTTGGACAGGCTCGGGGAGCTGTTTTTT. As protein: CATSDSLDRLGELFF.

The V and J genes are TRBV3-1 (or the pseudogene TRBV3-2) and TRBJ2-7; D perhaps matches TRBD2 (5 bases). V shed 3 bases and J shed 0 bases, with 12 bases lying between them. The CDR3 is 15 residues long. Germline lookup yields CDR1 LGHDT and CDR2 YNNKEL (reference sequence). The DNA of the CDR3 is TGTGCCAGCAGCCACCAACACCGGGGCTCCTACGAGCAGTACTTC. Amino acid sequence: CASSHQHRGSYEQYF.

The CDR3 nucleotides are TGTGCCAGCAGCCCTAACCCCGGGGGGAGACGCACAGATACGCAGTATTTT. This codes for CASSPNPGGRRTDTQYF. The chain is built from TRBV7-3 and TRBJ2-3; 7 nucleotides align to TRBD2. The CDR3 has 17 residues. In germline, CDR1 is SGHTA, CDR2 FQGTGA. The J segment lost 1 base and the V segment lost 5 bases, leaving 12 bases of the junction unmatched.